This T cell receptor beta chain was captured in a study of cytomegalovirus exposure and HLA in healthy donors. Whole-study results and caveats: According to reports, the classifier identified cytomegalovirus status with high specificity and sensitivity. A highly shared variant cluster was judged a likely technical artifact.

A word on this clone: The antigen is unknown. The sample has other DNA sequences that encode this CDR3 too.

Although they were nominally healthy when sampled, donors likely had unrecorded immune exposures. PCR employed 60 Vbeta and 13 Jbeta primers. This table comes from immunoSEQ multiplex PCR, and its TCRdb copy is limited to in-frame clones, with some not included. The table records over 200,000 clones, 70% to 90% of them present only once. The sequence derives from a human donor in good health. The sample consisted of PBMCs.

The CDR3 is CASSEEGLGLGTQYF. The CDR3 DNA reads TGTGCCAGCAGTGAAGAGGGTCTGGGATTGGGGACCCAGTACTTC. The chain links TRBV25-1 to TRBJ2-5, with D perhaps TRBD2 (5 bases). CDR3 length equals 15 residues. V was trimmed by 2 bases and J by 7 bases, leaving 17 bases between them. The germline V gene has CDR1 MGHDK and CDR2 SYGVNS.